The rows below give T cell receptor beta chains drawn from one sample of a study of cytomegalovirus exposure and HLA in healthy donors. Repertoires were generated with immunoSEQ multiplex PCR, while TCRdb's copy carries only in-frame clones and drops some. The sample includes about 110,000 clones, just over 75% of them seen just once. The sample consisted of PBMCs. The origin of the receptors is a man in his forties in good health and CMV-seropositive. Both conserved end residues are part of each CDR3. Fields, in order: V gene, CDR3 protein.

>TRBV28
CASTASPYLGNTIYF
>TRBV9
CASSPGLAGGYTSTDTQYF
>TRBV4-2
CASRKEEGDSYYGYTF
>TRBV6-5
CASRGTGGLGNTIYF
>TRBV4-3
CASSQRNGNTGELFF
>TRBV7-6
CASSLRGTGLAGGNEQFF
>TRBV14
CASSQSTFWTTNEQFF
>TRBV19
CASSIGPQGDSPLHF
>TRBV5-1
CASSPGGFDYEQYF
>TRBV10-3
CAISESVGYTGELFF
>TRBV5-1
CASSNTQGYEQFF
>TRBV7-2
CASSFVQGYEQYF
>TRBV7-2
CASSWTGLLYNSPLHF
>TRBV2
CASSAGGSYEQYF
>TRBV30
CAWSVLKGGRMNTEAFF
>TRBV5-6
CASSQADVGELFF
>TRBV27
CASSRTGLGDTQYF
>TRBV4-3
CASSQAPTSGRAVGELFF